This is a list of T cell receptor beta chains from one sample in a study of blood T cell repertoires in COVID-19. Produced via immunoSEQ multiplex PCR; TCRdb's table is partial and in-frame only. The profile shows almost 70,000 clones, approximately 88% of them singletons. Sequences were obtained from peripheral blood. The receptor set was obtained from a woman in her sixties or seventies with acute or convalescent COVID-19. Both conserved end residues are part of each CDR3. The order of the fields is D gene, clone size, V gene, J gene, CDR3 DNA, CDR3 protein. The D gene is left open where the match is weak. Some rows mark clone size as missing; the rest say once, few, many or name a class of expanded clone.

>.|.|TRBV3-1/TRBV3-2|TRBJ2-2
TGTGCCAGCAGCCAAAGAGGGAACACCGGGGAGCTGTTTTTT
CASSQRGNTGELFF
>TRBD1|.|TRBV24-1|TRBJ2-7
TGTGCCACCAGTGATTTGGAAGGTACCACCTCCCCCCCGGACAGGGAGTTCTACGAGCAGTACTTC
CATSDLEGTTSPPDREFYEQYF
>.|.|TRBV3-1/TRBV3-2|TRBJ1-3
TGTGCCAGCAGCCAACATAGTGGAAACACCATATATTTT
CASSQHSGNTIYF
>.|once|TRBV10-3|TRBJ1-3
TGTGCCCTAAGATCTCCAGGGGACGGAAACACCATATATTTT
CALRSPGDGNTIYF
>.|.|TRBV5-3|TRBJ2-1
TGTGCTCCGCGGGTCTCCTACAATGAGCAGTTCTTC
CAPRVSYNEQFF
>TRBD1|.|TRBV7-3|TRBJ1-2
TGTGCCAGCAGCGAGGGACAGGGCTATGGCTACACCTTC
CASSEGQGYGYTF
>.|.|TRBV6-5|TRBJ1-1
TGTGCCAGCAGCAATCAGGGGAACACTGAAGCTTTCTTT
CASSNQGNTEAFF
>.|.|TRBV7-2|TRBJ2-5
TGTGCCAGCAGCCTCATATACCAGGCAGAGACCCAGTACTTC
CASSLIYQAETQYF
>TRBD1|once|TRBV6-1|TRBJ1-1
TGTGCCAGCAGTGAGACAGGGGGCCTTGAAGCTTTCTTT
CASSETGGLEAFF
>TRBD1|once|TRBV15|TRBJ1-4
TGTGCCACCAGCAGAGAAGGGACAGATGAAAAACTGTTTTTT
CATSREGTDEKLFF
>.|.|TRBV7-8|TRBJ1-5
TGTGCCAGCAGCTTTTCTGTTGCACAGGGCACTAATCAGCCCCAGCATTTT
CASSFSVAQGTNQPQHF
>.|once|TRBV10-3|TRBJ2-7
TGTGCCATCAGTGAGCCAGGGATTCCGAGGCAGTACTTC
CAISEPGIPRQYF
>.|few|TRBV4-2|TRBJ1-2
TGTGCCAGCAGCCAACCCCCGGGGAGGGATGGCTACACCTTC
CASSQPPGRDGYTF
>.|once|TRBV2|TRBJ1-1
TGTGCCAGCGTCTACAGGGCTAACTTGAACACTGAAGCTTTCTTT
CASVYRANLNTEAFF
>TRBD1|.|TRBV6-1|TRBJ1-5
TGTGCCAGCAGTGAAGGTTGGACAGGGGGCACTCAGCCCCAGCATTTT
CASSEGWTGGTQPQHF
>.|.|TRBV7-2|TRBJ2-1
TGTGCCGGAGAGGCCCTTCTCGACAATGAGCAGTTCTTC
CAGEALLDNEQFF
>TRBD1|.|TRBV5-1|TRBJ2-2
TGCGCCAGCAGCCCGGGACAGTCTTTGGCCGACACCGGGGAGCTGTTTTTT
CASSPGQSLADTGELFF